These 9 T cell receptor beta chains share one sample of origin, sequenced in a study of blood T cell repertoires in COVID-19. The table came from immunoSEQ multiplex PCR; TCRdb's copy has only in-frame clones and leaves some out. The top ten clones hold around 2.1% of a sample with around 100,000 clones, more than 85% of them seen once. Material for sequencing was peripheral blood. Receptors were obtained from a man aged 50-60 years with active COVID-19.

The CDR3 DNA is TGTGCCAGTAGTGTGAGGGGCAGCGGGGACACAGATACGCAGTATTTT. Translation: CASSVRGSGDTDTQYF. The chain is built from TRBV19 and TRBJ2-3, with 7 bases lining up with TRBD2. This CDR3 comprises 16 residues. With 5 bases clipped from V and 2 bases from J, the junction kept 10 bases outside the gene matches. The germline V gene has CDR1 LNHDA and CDR2 SQIVND (reference sequence).

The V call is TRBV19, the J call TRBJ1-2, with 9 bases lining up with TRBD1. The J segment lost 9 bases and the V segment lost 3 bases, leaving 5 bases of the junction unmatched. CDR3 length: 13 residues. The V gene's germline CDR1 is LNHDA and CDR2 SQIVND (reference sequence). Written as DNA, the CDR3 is TGTGCCAGTAGTATGGGGACAGGGCGAAGCTACACCTTC. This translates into CASSMGTGRSYTF. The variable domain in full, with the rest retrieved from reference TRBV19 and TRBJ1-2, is DGGITQSPKYLFRKEGQNVTLSCEQNLNHDAMYWYRQDPGQGLRLIYYSQIVNDFQKGDIAEGYSVSREKKESFPLTVTSAQKNPTAFYLCASSMGTGRSYTFGSGTRLTVV.

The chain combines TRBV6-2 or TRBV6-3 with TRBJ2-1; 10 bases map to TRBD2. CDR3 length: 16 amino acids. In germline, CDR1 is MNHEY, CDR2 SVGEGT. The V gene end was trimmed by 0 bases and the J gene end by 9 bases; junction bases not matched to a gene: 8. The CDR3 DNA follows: TGTGCCAGCAGTTACTCGAGGCTGGGACTAGCGTCTGAGCAGTTCTTC. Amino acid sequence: CASSYSRLGLASEQFF.

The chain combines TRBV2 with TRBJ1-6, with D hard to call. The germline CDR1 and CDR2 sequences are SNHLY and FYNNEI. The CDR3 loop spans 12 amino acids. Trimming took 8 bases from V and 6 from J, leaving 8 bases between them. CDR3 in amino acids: CASAGSNSPLHF. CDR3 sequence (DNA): TGTGCCAGCGCGGGCAGTAATTCACCCCTCCACTTT.

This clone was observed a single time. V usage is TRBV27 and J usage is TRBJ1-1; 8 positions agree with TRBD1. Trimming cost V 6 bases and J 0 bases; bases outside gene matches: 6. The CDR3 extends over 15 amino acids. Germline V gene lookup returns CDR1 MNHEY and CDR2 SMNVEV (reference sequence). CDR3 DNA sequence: TGTGCCAGCAGCGGACAGGGTATTATGAACACTGAAGCTTTCTTT. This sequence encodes CASSGQGIMNTEAFF.

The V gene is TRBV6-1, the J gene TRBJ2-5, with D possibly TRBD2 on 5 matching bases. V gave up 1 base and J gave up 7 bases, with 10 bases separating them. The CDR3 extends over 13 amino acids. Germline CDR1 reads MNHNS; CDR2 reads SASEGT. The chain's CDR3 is CASSEGIRGTQYF. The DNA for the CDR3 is TGTGCCAGCAGTGAAGGAATCCGGGGGACCCAGTACTTC.

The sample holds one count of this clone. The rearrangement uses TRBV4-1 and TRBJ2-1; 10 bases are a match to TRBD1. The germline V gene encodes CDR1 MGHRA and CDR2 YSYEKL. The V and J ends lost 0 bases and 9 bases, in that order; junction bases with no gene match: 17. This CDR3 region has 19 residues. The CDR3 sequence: CASSQDRSLSRQGAGEQFF. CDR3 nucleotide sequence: TGCGCCAGCAGCCAAGATCGGAGCCTTTCTCGACAGGGGGCAGGTGAGCAGTTCTTC.

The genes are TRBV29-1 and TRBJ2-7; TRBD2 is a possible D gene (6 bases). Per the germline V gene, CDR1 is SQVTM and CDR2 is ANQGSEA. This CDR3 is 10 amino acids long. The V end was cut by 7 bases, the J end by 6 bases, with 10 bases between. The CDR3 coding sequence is TGCAGCGCACGGGACTCCGAGCAGTACTTC. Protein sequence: CSARDSEQYF.

The CDR3 protein is CASSPGHLGKLFF. The CDR3 DNA sequence: TGTGCCAGCAGCCCGGGACATCTGGGAAAACTGTTTTTT. The chain combines TRBV14 with TRBJ1-4, with D possibly being TRBD1 (6 bases). CDR1 is SGHDN, CDR2 FVKESK, per germline. Trimming took 4 bases from V and 10 from J, leaving 13 bases between them. This CDR3 is built from 13 residues.